This T cell receptor (beta chain) comes out of a study of metastatic and nonmetastatic thyroid tumors. All patients were treatment-naive before thyroid surgery. TCRdb re-called the PCR reads via MiXCR. The sample records tens of thousands of clones, 15% to 20% being singletons. Per the germline V gene, CDR1 is SNHLY and CDR2 is FYNNEI. Trimming cost V 4 bases and J 7 bases, with 8 bases left between them. CDR3 length: 11 amino acids. By proportion, this clone is medium-sized (0.01 to 0.1%). V gene TRBV2 combines with J gene TRBJ2-7; D uncertain. Specimen: blood. This receptor was identified in a female donor with papillary thyroid cancer or a benign thyroid nodule (not recorded which). Some clones in this sample may be carry-over from other donors' samples. CDR3 loop: CASSVAREQYF. CDR3 nucleotide sequence: TGTGCCAGCAGTGTGGCTCGGGAGCAGTACTTC. The whole variable domain, filled in from reference TRBV2 and TRBJ2-7, reads EPEVTQTPSHQVTQMGQEVILRCVPISNHLYFYWYRQILGQKVEFLVSFYNNEISEKSEIFDDQFSVERPDGSNFTLKIRSTKLEDSAMYFCASSVAREQYFGPGTRLTVT.